The rows below give T cell receptor beta chains drawn from one sample of a study of blood T cell repertoires in COVID-19. Produced via immunoSEQ multiplex PCR; TCRdb's table is partial and in-frame only. This sample yields a few hundred thousand clones, of which 80% to 85% are seen a single time; approximately 2.9% belongs to the top ten. The sequencing sample was made of peripheral blood. The receptor source for this set is a woman aged 25-40 years who had recovered from COVID-19. Each CDR3 is given with its conserved first and last residue. Rows may omit the clone size; those that give it use once, few, many or a size class.

j_call: TRBJ1-5; clone_size: NA; v_call: TRBV12-3/TRBV12-4; cdr3_aa: CASSQTVRQPQHF
j_call: TRBJ2-7; clone_size: NA; v_call: TRBV7-2; cdr3_aa: CASSTMPLAGGDEQYF
j_call: TRBJ2-1; clone_size: NA; v_call: TRBV28; cdr3_aa: CASSPPSEREQFF
j_call: TRBJ2-3; clone_size: NA; v_call: TRBV7-9; cdr3_aa: CASSFGGPLTDTQYF
j_call: TRBJ2-4; clone_size: NA; v_call: TRBV3-1/TRBV3-2; cdr3_aa: CASSQSQNIQYF
j_call: TRBJ1-2; clone_size: NA; v_call: TRBV10-3; cdr3_aa: CAISEDRYYGYTF
j_call: TRBJ2-5; clone_size: NA; v_call: TRBV9; cdr3_aa: CASSPGLILGTGAQETQYF
j_call: TRBJ2-7; clone_size: NA; v_call: TRBV10-3; cdr3_aa: CAIRSPGGREEQYF
j_call: TRBJ2-2; clone_size: NA; v_call: TRBV4-1; cdr3_aa: CASSQRTSGIVTGELFF
j_call: TRBJ2-2; clone_size: NA; v_call: TRBV5-1; cdr3_aa: CASYGGRDTGELFF
j_call: TRBJ2-5; clone_size: NA; v_call: TRBV24-1; cdr3_aa: CATSPMGGEETQYF
j_call: TRBJ1-2; clone_size: few; v_call: TRBV9; cdr3_aa: CASSAPGYGYTF
j_call: TRBJ2-7; clone_size: NA; v_call: TRBV6-6; cdr3_aa: CASRDSYEQYF
j_call: TRBJ1-4; clone_size: NA; v_call: TRBV12-1; cdr3_aa: CASSFAEQGAGEKLFF
j_call: TRBJ2-2; clone_size: few; v_call: TRBV6-1; cdr3_aa: CASSERAGDNTGELFF
j_call: TRBJ1-2; clone_size: NA; v_call: TRBV19; cdr3_aa: CASSTRTGGGYGYTF
j_call: TRBJ2-7; clone_size: NA; v_call: TRBV28; cdr3_aa: CASREDEQYF
j_call: TRBJ1-2; clone_size: NA; v_call: TRBV29-1; cdr3_aa: CSVEDTVFGSDGYTF
j_call: TRBJ2-7; clone_size: NA; v_call: TRBV4-1; cdr3_aa: CASSQEHRGLGYEQYF
j_call: TRBJ1-5; clone_size: NA; v_call: TRBV4-1; cdr3_aa: CASSQDRLGSGDKPQHF
j_call: TRBJ2-7; clone_size: NA; v_call: TRBV27; cdr3_aa: CASRRTGLPYEQYF
j_call: TRBJ2-5; clone_size: NA; v_call: TRBV7-4; cdr3_aa: CASSLGVVGLCETQYF
j_call: TRBJ1-5; clone_size: NA; v_call: TRBV19; cdr3_aa: CASSGTGALNQPQHF
j_call: TRBJ2-5; clone_size: NA; v_call: TRBV5-1; cdr3_aa: CASRSSSGKETQYF
j_call: TRBJ1-1; clone_size: NA; v_call: TRBV5-1; cdr3_aa: CASSSGTPNTEAFF
j_call: TRBJ2-1; clone_size: NA; v_call: TRBV10-3; cdr3_aa: CAISAGGATSQEQFF
j_call: TRBJ2-3; clone_size: NA; v_call: TRBV6-6; cdr3_aa: CASGGSFTDTQYF
j_call: TRBJ1-4; clone_size: NA; v_call: TRBV4-2; cdr3_aa: CASSQEEGGSEKLFF
j_call: TRBJ1-5; clone_size: NA; v_call: TRBV3-1/TRBV3-2; cdr3_aa: CASSHGGTGGNQPQHF
j_call: TRBJ2-2; clone_size: NA; v_call: TRBV6-6; cdr3_aa: CASSPPTGGGWTGELFF